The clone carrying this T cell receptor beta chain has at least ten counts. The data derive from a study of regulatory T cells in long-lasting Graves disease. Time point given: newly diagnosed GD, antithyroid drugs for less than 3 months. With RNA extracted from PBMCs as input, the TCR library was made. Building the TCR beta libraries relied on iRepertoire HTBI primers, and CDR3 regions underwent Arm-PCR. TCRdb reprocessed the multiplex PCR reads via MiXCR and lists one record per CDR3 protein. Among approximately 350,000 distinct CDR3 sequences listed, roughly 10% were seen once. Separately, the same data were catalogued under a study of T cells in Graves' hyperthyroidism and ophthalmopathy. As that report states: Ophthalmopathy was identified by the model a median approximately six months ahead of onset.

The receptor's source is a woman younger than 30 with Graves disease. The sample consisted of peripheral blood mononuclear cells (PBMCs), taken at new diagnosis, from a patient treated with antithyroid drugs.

The chain's CDR3 is CASSEAWDTYQETQYF. CDR3 DNA sequence: TGTGCCAGCAGTGAAGCTTGGGACACCTACCAAGAGACCCAGTACTTC. V gene TRBV6-1 combines with J gene TRBJ2-5; D perhaps matches TRBD1 (6 bases). Germline lookup yields CDR1 MNHNS and CDR2 SASEGT. The CDR3 loop spans 16 amino acids. Trimming pared 0 bases from V and 0 bases from J, leaving 11 bases between.